This TCR beta chain is from a study of shared clonotypes between healthy human individuals. Findings of the study overall: Generation of non-shared clonotypes was less probable than generation of clonotypes shared by all four donors. The low donor count limited represented genetic and exposure-history diversity.

In the case of this clone: Its specificity is unknown.

Authors' processing steps: Filtering differed, since immunoSEQ gave only junction sequences and no quality scores. Only in-frame clones appear in the TCRdb table, and some are missing; sequencing was by immunoSEQ multiplex PCR. That table gives V, J and clone size, and the DNA gave D and trimming. This repertoire shows a few million clones, 95% found once; its top ten account for around 0.13%. The germline gives CDR1 SEHNR, CDR2 FQNEAQ (reference sequence). V gave up 1 base and J gave up 6 bases, with 12 bases separating them. The CDR3 length is 15 residues. This clonotype originated in a man aged 18 to 29 in good health. Sequenced: naive CD4+ T cells sorted from blood. As to subset: CD45RA+ positively selected. This sequence joins TRBV7-9 and TRBJ1-4, with D uncertain. The CDR3 sequence is CASSLDGVGDEKLFF. The CDR3 DNA sequence: TGTGCCAGCAGCTTAGATGGGGTTGGGGATGAAAAACTGTTTTTT.